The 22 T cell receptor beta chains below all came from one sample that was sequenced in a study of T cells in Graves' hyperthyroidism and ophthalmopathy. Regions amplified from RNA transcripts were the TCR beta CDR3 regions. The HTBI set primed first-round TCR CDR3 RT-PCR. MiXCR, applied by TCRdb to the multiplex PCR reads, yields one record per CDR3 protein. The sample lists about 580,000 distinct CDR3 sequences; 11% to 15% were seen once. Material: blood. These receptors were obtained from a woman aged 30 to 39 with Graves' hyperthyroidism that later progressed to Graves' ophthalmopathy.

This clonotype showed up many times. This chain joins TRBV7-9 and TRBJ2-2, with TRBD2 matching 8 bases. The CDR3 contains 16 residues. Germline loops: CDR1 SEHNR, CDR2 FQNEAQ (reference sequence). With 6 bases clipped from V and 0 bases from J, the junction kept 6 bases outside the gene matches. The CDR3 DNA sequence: TGTGCCAGCAGGGATTATAGCGGGACGAACACCGGGGAGCTGTTTTTT. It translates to CASRDYSGTNTGELFF.

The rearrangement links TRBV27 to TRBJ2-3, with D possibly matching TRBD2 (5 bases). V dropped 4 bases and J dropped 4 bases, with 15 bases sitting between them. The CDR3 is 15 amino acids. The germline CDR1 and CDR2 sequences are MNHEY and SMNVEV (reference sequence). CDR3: CASSSPAGRADTQYF. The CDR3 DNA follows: TGTGCCAGCAGTTCCCCGGCGGGTCGTGCAGATACGCAGTATTTT.

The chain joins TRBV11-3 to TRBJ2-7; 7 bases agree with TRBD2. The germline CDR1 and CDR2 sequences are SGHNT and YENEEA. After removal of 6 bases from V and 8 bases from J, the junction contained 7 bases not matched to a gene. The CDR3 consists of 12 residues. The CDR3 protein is CASSFSGGQQYF. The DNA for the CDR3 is TGTGCCAGCAGTTTCTCGGGGGGACAGCAGTACTTC.

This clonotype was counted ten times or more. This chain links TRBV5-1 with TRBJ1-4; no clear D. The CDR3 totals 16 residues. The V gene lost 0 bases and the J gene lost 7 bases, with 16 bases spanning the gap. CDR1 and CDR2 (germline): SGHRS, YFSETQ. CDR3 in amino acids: CASSLDGVPILEKLFF. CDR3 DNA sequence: TGCGCCAGCAGCTTGGATGGGGTCCCCATTCTTGAAAAACTGTTTTTT.

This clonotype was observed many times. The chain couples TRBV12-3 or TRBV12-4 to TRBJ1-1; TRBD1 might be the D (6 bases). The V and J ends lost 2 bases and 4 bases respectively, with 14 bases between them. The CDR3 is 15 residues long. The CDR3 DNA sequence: TGTGCCAGCAGTTTAAATTCTGGAGGGGGCACTGAAGCTTTCTTT. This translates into CASSLNSGGGTEAFF.

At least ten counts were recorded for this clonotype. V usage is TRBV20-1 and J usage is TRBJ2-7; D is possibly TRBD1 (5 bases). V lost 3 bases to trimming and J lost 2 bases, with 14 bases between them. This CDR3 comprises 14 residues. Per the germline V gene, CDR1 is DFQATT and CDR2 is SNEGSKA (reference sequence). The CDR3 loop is CSASPYQGTYEQYF. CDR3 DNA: TGCAGTGCTAGCCCCTACCAGGGAACCTACGAGCAGTACTTC.

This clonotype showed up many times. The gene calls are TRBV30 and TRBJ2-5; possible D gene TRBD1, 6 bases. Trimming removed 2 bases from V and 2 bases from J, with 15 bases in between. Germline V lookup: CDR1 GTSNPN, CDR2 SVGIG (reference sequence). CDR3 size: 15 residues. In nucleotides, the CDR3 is TGTGCCTGGAGTTTGATGGGGACACCTCAAGAGACCCAGTACTTC. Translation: CAWSLMGTPQETQYF.

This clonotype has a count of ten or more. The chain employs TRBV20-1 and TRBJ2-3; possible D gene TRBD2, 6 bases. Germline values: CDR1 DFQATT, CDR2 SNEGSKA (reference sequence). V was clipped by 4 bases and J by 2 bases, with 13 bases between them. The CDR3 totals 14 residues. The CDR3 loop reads CSANDGLFTDTQYF. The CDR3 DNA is TGCAGTGCTAACGACGGACTATTCACAGATACGCAGTATTTT.

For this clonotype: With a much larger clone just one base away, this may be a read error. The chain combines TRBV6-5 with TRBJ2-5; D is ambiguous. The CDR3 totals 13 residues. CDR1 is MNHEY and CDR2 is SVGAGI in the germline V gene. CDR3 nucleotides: TGTGCCAGCAGTTACCTCTCAGGAGAGACCCGGTACTTC. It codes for CASSYLSGETRYF.

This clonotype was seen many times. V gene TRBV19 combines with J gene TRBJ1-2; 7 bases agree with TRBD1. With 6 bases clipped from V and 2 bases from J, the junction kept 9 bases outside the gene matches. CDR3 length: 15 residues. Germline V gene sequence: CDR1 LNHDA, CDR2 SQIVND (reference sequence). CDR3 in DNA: TGTGCCAGTAGGAAAACGTTGACAGGGAACTATGGCTACACCTTC. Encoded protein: CASRKTLTGNYGYTF. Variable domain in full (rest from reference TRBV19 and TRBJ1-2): DGGITQSPKYLFRKEGQNVTLSCEQNLNHDAMYWYRQDPGQGLRLIYYSQIVNDFQKGDIAEGYSVSREKKESFPLTVTSAQKNPTAFYLCASRKTLTGNYGYTFGSGTRLTVV.

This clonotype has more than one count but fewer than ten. DNA for the CDR3: TGTGCCAGCAGCCGGAAACAGGGGAGGCGGGAGACCCAGTACTTC. The encoded protein is CASSRKQGRRETQYF. V and J are TRBV14 and TRBJ2-5; D may be TRBD1 (7 bases). Germline lookup yields CDR1 SGHDN and CDR2 FVKESK. The V end lost 4 bases, the J end lost 5 bases, and 17 bases lay between the germline ends. The CDR3 covers 15 residues. The whole variable domain, remainder taken from reference TRBV14 and TRBJ2-5, is EAGVTQFPSHSVIEKGQTVTLRCDPISGHDNLYWYRRVMGKEIKFLLHFVKESKQDESGMPNNRFLAERTGGTYSTLKVQPAELEDSGVYFCASSRKQGRRETQYFGPGTRLLVL.

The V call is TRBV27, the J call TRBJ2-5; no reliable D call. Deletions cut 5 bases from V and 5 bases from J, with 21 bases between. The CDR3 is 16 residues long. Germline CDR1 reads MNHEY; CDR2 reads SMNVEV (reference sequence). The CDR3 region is CASSPNRISSTETQYF. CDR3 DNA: TGTGCCAGCAGTCCCAACCGCATATCTTCTACTGAGACCCAGTACTTC.

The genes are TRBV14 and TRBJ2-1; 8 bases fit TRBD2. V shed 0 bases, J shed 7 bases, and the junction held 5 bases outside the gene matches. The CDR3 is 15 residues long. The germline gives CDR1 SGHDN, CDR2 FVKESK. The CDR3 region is CASSQDSGNRNEQFF. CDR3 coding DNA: TGTGCCAGCAGCCAAGATAGCGGGAATAGGAATGAGCAGTTCTTC.

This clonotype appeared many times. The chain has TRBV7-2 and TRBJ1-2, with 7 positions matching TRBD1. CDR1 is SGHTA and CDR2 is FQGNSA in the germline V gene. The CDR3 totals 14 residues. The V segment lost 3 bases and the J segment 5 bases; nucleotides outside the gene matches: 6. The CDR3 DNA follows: TGTGCCAGCAGCTTCCAAAGACAGGGATATGGCTACACCTTC. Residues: CASSFQRQGYGYTF.

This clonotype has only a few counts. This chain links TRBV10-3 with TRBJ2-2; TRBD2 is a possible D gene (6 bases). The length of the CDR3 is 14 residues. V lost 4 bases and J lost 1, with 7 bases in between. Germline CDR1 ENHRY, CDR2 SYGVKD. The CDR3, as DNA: TGTGCCATCAGTGGACTAGGGAACACCGGGGAGCTGTTTTTT. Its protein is CAISGLGNTGELFF.

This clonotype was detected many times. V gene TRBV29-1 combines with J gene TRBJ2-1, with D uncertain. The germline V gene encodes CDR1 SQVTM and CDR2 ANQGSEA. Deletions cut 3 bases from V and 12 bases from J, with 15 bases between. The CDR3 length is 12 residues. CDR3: CSVDVPPTGQFF. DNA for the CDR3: TGCAGCGTTGATGTTCCCCCCACGGGGCAGTTCTTC.

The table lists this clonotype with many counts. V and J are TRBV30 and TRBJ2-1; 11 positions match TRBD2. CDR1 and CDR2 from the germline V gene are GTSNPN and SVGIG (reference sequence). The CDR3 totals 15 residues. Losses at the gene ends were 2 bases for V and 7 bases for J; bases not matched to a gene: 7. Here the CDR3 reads CAWSIGLAGANEQFF. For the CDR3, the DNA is TGTGCCTGGAGTATCGGACTAGCGGGTGCTAATGAGCAGTTCTTC.

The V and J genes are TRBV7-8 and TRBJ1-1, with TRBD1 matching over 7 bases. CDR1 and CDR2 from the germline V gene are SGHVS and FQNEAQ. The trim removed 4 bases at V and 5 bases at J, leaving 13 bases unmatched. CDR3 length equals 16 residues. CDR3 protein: CASSYGQAWGFTEAFF. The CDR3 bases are TGTGCCAGCAGCTACGGACAGGCGTGGGGATTTACTGAAGCTTTCTTT.

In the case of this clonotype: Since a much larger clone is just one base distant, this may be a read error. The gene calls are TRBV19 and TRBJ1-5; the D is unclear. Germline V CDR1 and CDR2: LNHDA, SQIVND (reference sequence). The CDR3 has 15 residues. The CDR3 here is CASNSQFYSNQPRHF. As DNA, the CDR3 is TGTGCCAGTAATTCACAGTTCTATAGCAATCAGCCCCGGCATTTT. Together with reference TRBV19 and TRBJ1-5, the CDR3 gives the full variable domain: DGGITQSPKYLFRKEGQNVTLSCEQNLNHDAMYWYRQDPGQGLRLIYYSQIVNDFQKGDIAEGYSVSREKKESFPLTVTSAQKNPTAFYLCASNSQFYSNQPRHFGDGTRLSIL.

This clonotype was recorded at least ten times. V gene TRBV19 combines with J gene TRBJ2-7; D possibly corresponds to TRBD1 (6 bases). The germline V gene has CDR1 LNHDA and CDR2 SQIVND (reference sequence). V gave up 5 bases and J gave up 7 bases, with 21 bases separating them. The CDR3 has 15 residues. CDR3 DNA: TGTGCCAGTAGTTTCGGGCCAGCAAGGGGGTCGGAGCAGTACTTC. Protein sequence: CASSFGPARGSEQYF.

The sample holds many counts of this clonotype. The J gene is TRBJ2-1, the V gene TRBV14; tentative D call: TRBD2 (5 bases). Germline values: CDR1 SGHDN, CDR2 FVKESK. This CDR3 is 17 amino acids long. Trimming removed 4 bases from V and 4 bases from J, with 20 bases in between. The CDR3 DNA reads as TGTGCCAGCAGCCCCGCCACGGCGGCGGGCCGATACAATGAGCAGTTCTTC. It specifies CASSPATAAGRYNEQFF.

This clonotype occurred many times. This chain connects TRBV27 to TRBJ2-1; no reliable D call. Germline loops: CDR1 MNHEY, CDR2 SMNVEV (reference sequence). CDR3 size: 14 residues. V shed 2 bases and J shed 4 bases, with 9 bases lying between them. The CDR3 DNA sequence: TGTGCCAGCAGTTTAGATGGGGAATACAATGAGCAGTTCTTC. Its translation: CASSLDGEYNEQFF.